Presented here are 21 T cell receptor beta chains from one specimen sequenced in a study of T cell responses to AZD1222 COVID-19 vaccine. Sequencing was performed with immunoSEQ multiplex PCR; in TCRdb, only in-frame clones are kept and a portion is missing. The data show about 150,000 clones, with roughly nine tenths seen just once and roughly 7.1% held by the top ten. Sequences were derived from peripheral blood, sampled 28 days after the second dose of the MenACWY control vaccine. These receptors originate from an adult who received the MenACWY meningococcal vaccine as a control.

The V call is TRBV5-4, the J call TRBJ1-4; 7 nucleotides agree with TRBD1. From germline, CDR1 is SGHNT and CDR2 YYREEE (reference sequence). J was trimmed by 4 bases and V by 5 bases; bases with no gene match: 5. CDR3 length: 14 amino acids. In DNA, the CDR3 is TGTGCCAGCAGTACCGGGACAGATAATGAAAAACTGTTTTTT. Encoded protein: CASSTGTDNEKLFF. Looking up the rest from reference TRBV5-4 and TRBJ1-4 gives the full variable domain: ETGVTQSPTHLIKTRGQQVTLRCSSQSGHNTVSWYQQALGQGPQFIFQYYREEENGRGNFPPRFSGLQFPNYSSELNVNALELDDSALYLCASSTGTDNEKLFFGSGTQLSVL.

The V and J genes are TRBV10-3 and TRBJ2-3, with TRBD2 identical over 7 bases. The germline gives CDR1 ENHRY, CDR2 SYGVKD. Germline trimming cut 4 bases from V and 0 bases from J; bases unmatched to any gene: 4. This CDR3 contains 15 residues. The CDR3 coding sequence is TGTGCCATCAGTGGGGGGGGAACTAGCACAGATACGCAGTATTTT. Amino acid sequence: CAISGGGTSTDTQYF.

The J gene is TRBJ1-5, the V gene TRBV19, with D unresolved. Germline loops: CDR1 LNHDA, CDR2 SQIVND (reference sequence). V was shortened by 5 bases and J by 5 bases, with 7 bases between the two germline ends. The CDR3 totals 12 residues. CDR3 sequence: CASSPFHQPQHF. CDR3 coding DNA: TGTGCCAGTAGTCCCTTCCATCAGCCCCAGCATTTT.

The rearrangement uses TRBV7-9 and TRBJ1-2; possible D gene TRBD1, 5 bases. This CDR3 is built from 13 residues. The germline CDR1 and CDR2 sequences are SEHNR and FQNEAQ (reference sequence). The germline V and J ends were trimmed by 0 bases and 7 bases, with 9 bases remaining between them. The CDR3 region has the DNA TGTGCCAGCAGCTTAGCGACCGGGGGTGGCTACACCTTC. Translated: CASSLATGGGYTF.

The chain is built from TRBV19 and TRBJ2-5; 9 bases agree with TRBD2. Germline assignment: CDR1 LNHDA and CDR2 SQIVND (reference sequence). The CDR3 length is 14 residues. Trimming at V came to 5 bases and at J to 2 bases, leaving 3 bases not matched to a gene. CDR3 coding DNA: TGTGCCAGTAGTGCTACTAGCGGGCAAGAGACCCAGTACTTC. It codes for CASSATSGQETQYF.

V is TRBV12-3 or TRBV12-4 and J is TRBJ2-5; no clear D gene. The CDR3 runs to 10 residues. The V end lost 8 bases, the J end lost 5 bases, and 6 bases lay between the germline ends. CDR3 amino acids: CASGRETQYF. The CDR3 DNA reads TGTGCCAGCGGGCGGGAGACCCAGTACTTC.

The chain joins TRBV12-3 or TRBV12-4 to TRBJ2-2; D uncertain. Trimming left V 1 base short and J 8 bases short, with 8 bases between. The CDR3 totals 13 residues. The CDR3 sequence is CASSLVVRGELFF. DNA for the CDR3: TGTGCCAGCAGTTTAGTTGTTAGGGGGGAGCTGTTTTTT.

The V call is TRBV29-1, the J call TRBJ2-4; perhaps TRBD1 as D (7 bases). This CDR3 has 12 residues. The V gene lost 1 base and the J gene lost 9 bases, with 10 bases spanning the gap. CDR1 and CDR2 from the germline V gene are SQVTM and ANQGSEA. Written as DNA, the CDR3 is TGCAGCGTTGAAGGACAGGGAGGCATTCAGTACTTC. The encoded protein is CSVEGQGGIQYF.

The chain links TRBV7-2 to TRBJ2-3; 7 bases map to TRBD2. J was trimmed by 8 bases and V by 4 bases; bases with no gene match: 6. Germline CDR1 reads SGHTA; CDR2 reads FQGNSA. The CDR3 contains 13 residues. CDR3 amino acids: CASSSSSGSTQYF. The CDR3 coding sequence is TGTGCCAGCAGCTCAAGTAGCGGGTCTACGCAGTATTTT.

Notes on this clone: The identical CDR3 is also encoded by other nucleotide sequences in the sample. The chain has TRBV24-1 and TRBJ2-6; the D is unclear. The CDR3 is 13 residues long. Per the germline V gene, CDR1 is KGHDR and CDR2 is SFDVKD. V was trimmed by 5 bases and J by 4 bases, leaving 5 bases between them. CDR3 sequence reads: CATSVSGANVLTF. CDR3 DNA sequence: TGTGCCACCAGTGTGTCCGGGGCCAACGTCCTGACTTTC.

As regards this clone: This sample includes further DNA sequences coding for the same CDR3. This chain links TRBV7-9 with TRBJ2-5; D is possibly TRBD2 (5 bases). Germline V gene sequence: CDR1 SEHNR, CDR2 FQNEAQ (reference sequence). Between the trimmed V and J ends, which lost 2 bases and 2 bases, there was a span of 6 bases. CDR3 length equals 13 residues. The CDR3 is CASSLSGQETQYF. In DNA, the CDR3 is TGTGCCAGCAGCTTAAGCGGACAAGAGACCCAGTACTTC. Full variable domain (missing parts from reference TRBV7-9 and TRBJ2-5): DTGVSQNPRHKITKRGQNVTFRCDPISEHNRLYWYRQTLGQGPEFLTYFQNEAQLEKSRLLSDRFSAERPKGSFSTLEIQRTEQGDSAMYLCASSLSGQETQYFGPGTRLLVL.

The chain carries TRBV10-2 and TRBJ2-4; D is possibly TRBD1 (5 bases). There are 15 residues in the CDR3. V was trimmed by 3 bases and J by 2 bases, leaving 11 bases between them. The V gene's germline CDR1 is WSHSY and CDR2 SAAADI. The CDR3 here is CASSDLSGPKNIQYF. CDR3 DNA sequence: TGCGCCAGCAGTGACTTGTCAGGGCCCAAAAACATTCAGTACTTC.

V is TRBV2 and J is TRBJ2-3; no clear D gene. This CDR3 has 15 amino acids. The germline CDR1 and CDR2 sequences are SNHLY and FYNNEI. V lost 3 bases to trimming and J lost 6 bases, with 16 bases between them. The CDR3 DNA is TGTGCCAGCAGTGATAATATCGTGCTTACCGATACGCAGTATTTT. This sequence encodes CASSDNIVLTDTQYF.

V gene TRBV9 combines with J gene TRBJ1-6; TRBD1 agrees at 9 bases. The CDR3 contains 15 residues. The trim removed 3 bases at V and 5 bases at J, leaving 3 bases unmatched. From germline, CDR1 is SGDLS and CDR2 YYNGEE. The CDR3 bases are TGTGCCAGCAGCGCGCGACAGGGGGATAATTCACCCCTCCACTTT. Its translation is CASSARQGDNSPLHF. The entire variable domain, with the rest obtained from reference TRBV9 and TRBJ1-6, is as follows: DSGVTQTPKHLITATGQRVTLRCSPRSGDLSVYWYQQSLDQGLQFLIQYYNGEERAKGNILERFSAQQFPDLHSELNLSSLELGDSALYFCASSARQGDNSPLHFGNGTRLTVT.

V gene TRBV28 combines with J gene TRBJ2-7; D is possibly TRBD2 (6 bases). CDR3 length: 14 residues. The ends were cut back, 7 bases at V and 7 bases at J, with 20 bases in the middle. Germline V gene sequence: CDR1 MDHEN, CDR2 SYDVKM. CDR3 nucleotide sequence: TGTGCCAGCATCCTTCAGGGACTCTCGGGGGAGCAGTACTTC. Its protein is CASILQGLSGEQYF.

The gene calls are TRBV7-3 and TRBJ1-1; possible D gene TRBD1, 5 bases. Germline V gene lookup returns CDR1 SGHTA and CDR2 FQGTGA. The CDR3 consists of 13 residues. The ends were cut back, 5 bases at V and 6 bases at J, with 13 bases in the middle. CDR3 protein: CASSRDGVAEAFF. Written as DNA, the CDR3 is TGTGCCAGCAGCCGGGACGGGGTCGCTGAAGCTTTCTTT.

The genes are TRBV3-1 (or the pseudogene TRBV3-2) and TRBJ1-1; possible D gene TRBD1, 6 bases. Germline V gives CDR1 LGHDT, CDR2 YNNKEL (reference sequence). CDR3 size: 14 residues. The V and J ends lost 1 base and 3 bases respectively, with 9 bases between them. The CDR3: CASSQVDSHTEAFF. The CDR3 DNA follows: TGTGCCAGCAGCCAAGTGGACAGCCACACTGAAGCTTTCTTT.

The rearrangement joins TRBV12-5 to TRBJ2-7, with 7 nucleotides matching TRBD1. The CDR3 is made up of 14 amino acids. V lost 6 bases and J lost 0; bases outside the gene matches: 5. Germline V gives CDR1 LGHNT, CDR2 FRNRAP. CDR3 DNA sequence: TGTGCTAGTGGGGACAGGAAGTCCTCCTACGAGCAGTACTTC. It codes for CASGDRKSSYEQYF.

The gene calls are TRBV30 and TRBJ2-7; 7 bases match TRBD2. The trim removed 2 bases at V and 0 bases at J, leaving 10 bases unmatched. There are 16 residues in the CDR3. Germline assignment: CDR1 GTSNPN and CDR2 SVGIG (reference sequence). The CDR3 nucleotides are TGTGCCTGGAGTCGAGTAGCGGGCGAGTACTCCTACGAGCAGTACTTC. Its translation: CAWSRVAGEYSYEQYF.

The J gene is TRBJ2-7, the V gene TRBV5-1, with TRBD2 as a possible D gene (5 bases). CDR1 is SGHRS, CDR2 YFSETQ, per germline. The CDR3 loop spans 13 amino acids. V was shortened by 5 bases and J by 7 bases, with 16 bases between the two germline ends. The CDR3 is CASSLDYVGEQYF. The CDR3 nucleotides are TGCGCCAGCAGTTTAGACTATGTCGGAGAGCAGTACTTC.

This sequence joins TRBV11-2 and TRBJ2-5, with D possibly TRBD2 on 5 matching bases. This CDR3 spans 16 amino acids. The germline V gene encodes CDR1 SGHAT and CDR2 FQNNGV. With 4 bases removed from V and 5 bases from J, the gap between germline ends came to 20 bases. CDR3 coding DNA: TGTGCCAGCAGCTCAACTCGGTTAGCCAGGAGGGAGACCCAGTACTTC. The encoded protein is CASSSTRLARRETQYF.